A selection of T cell receptor beta chains follows, all from one sample in a study of cytomegalovirus exposure and HLA in healthy donors. Clones were sequenced by immunoSEQ multiplex PCR, and TCRdb holds only the in-frame ones, with some missing. Of tens of thousands of clones listed, about 77% are singletons. Sequences were obtained from PBMCs. These receptor sequences come from a male donor in good health and CMV-seropositive. Both conserved end residues are part of each CDR3. Fields, in order: V gene, clone size, CDR3 length, J gene, D gene, CDR3 protein, CDR3 DNA. The D gene is left open where the match is weak. Size is omitted from some rows. Given values are once, few, many or a class for expanded clones.

>TRBV10-1|.|15|TRBJ1-1|.
CASRSTQALNTEAFF
TGCGCCAGCCGGTCGACCCAGGCCTTGAACACTGAAGCTTTCTTT
>TRBV7-2|.|15|TRBJ2-2|TRBD1
CASTPGGQTTGELFF
TGTGCCAGCACTCCAGGGGGACAGACTACCGGGGAGCTGTTTTTT
>TRBV27|.|13|TRBJ1-5|.
CASSFGLNQPQHF
TGTGCCAGCAGTTTTGGACTAAATCAGCCCCAGCATTTT
>TRBV27|.|17|TRBJ1-2|TRBD1
CASRDYSKGGHDYGYTF
TGTGCCAGCAGGGACTATTCGAAAGGGGGCCACGACTATGGCTACACCTTC
>TRBV28|once|16|TRBJ2-3|TRBD2
CASSDRLAGGPDTQYF
TGTGCCAGCAGTGACCGACTAGCGGGGGGGCCAGATACGCAGTATTTT
>TRBV27|.|14|TRBJ2-7|.
CASNPTGRFYEQYF
TGTGCCAGCAATCCGACAGGGAGGTTTTACGAGCAGTACTTC
>TRBV6-1|few|15|TRBJ2-5|.
CASSDGGLSGGTQYF
TGTGCCAGCAGTGACGGAGGACTGTCCGGGGGGACCCAGTACTTC
>TRBV28|.|13|TRBJ1-2|.
CASSFPGKRGYTF
TGTGCCAGCAGTTTTCCGGGGAAGCGCGGCTACACCTTC
>TRBV28|once|14|TRBJ2-7|.
CASSSLSGVYEQYF
TGTGCCAGCAGTTCCCTATCCGGGGTCTACGAGCAGTACTTC
>TRBV7-2|.|15|TRBJ2-7|.
CASSLEAAFVYEQYF
TGCGCCAGCAGCTTAGAGGCAGCGTTCGTCTACGAGCAGTACTTC
>TRBV4-1|once|16|TRBJ2-3|.
CASSQAEGYGTDTQYF
TGCGCCAGCAGCCAAGCGGAGGGGTACGGGACAGATACGCAGTATTTT
>TRBV9|once|14|TRBJ2-1|.
CASSEQGIVHEQFF
TGTGCCAGCAGCGAGCAGGGGATAGTCCATGAGCAGTTCTTC
>TRBV5-1|.|16|TRBJ2-5|TRBD2
CASSWISGRERETQYF
TGCGCCAGCAGCTGGATTAGCGGGAGGGAAAGGGAGACCCAGTACTTC
>TRBV9|.|16|TRBJ2-7|.
CASSVAEQASSYEQYF
TGTGCCAGCAGCGTAGCTGAGCAGGCAAGCTCCTACGAGCAGTACTTC
>TRBV28|.|14|TRBJ2-1|.
CASSLRSQVDEQFF
TGTGCCAGCAGTTTAAGGTCCCAGGTGGATGAGCAGTTCTTC